These T cell receptor beta chains were read from a single sample in a study of shared clonotypes between healthy human individuals. TCRdb's table, derived via immunoSEQ multiplex PCR, lists solely in-frame clones and lacks some. The sample includes approximately 320,000 clones, around nine tenths of them seen just once. The specimen sequenced was memory CD8+ T cells sorted from blood. The receptors shown here come from a man between 18 and 35 years old in good health. Both conserved end residues are part of each CDR3. D genes are given only for firm matches. Clone size is given for some rows only: seen once, a few or many times, or a class if the clone is expanded.

CASRVMIEGYNEQFF | TRBJ2-1 | TRBV27 | . | .
CARDVNTDTQYF | TRBJ2-3 | TRBV2 | . | .
CASSLDDSVSYEQYF | TRBJ2-7 | TRBV28 | . | .
CASSLEGMNEQFF | TRBJ2-1 | TRBV7-9 | . | .
CASSLRQFSSYEQYF | TRBJ2-7 | TRBV27 | few | .
CASSLGRDYEQYF | TRBJ2-7 | TRBV5-4 | . | .
CASSPQRDRNTGELFF | TRBJ2-2 | TRBV4-3 | . | TRBD1
CASSYRQGATYEQYF | TRBJ2-7 | TRBV5-8 | . | TRBD1
CASSVVSSTDTQYF | TRBJ2-3 | TRBV9 | . | .
CASSRRQGPIYEQYF | TRBJ2-7 | TRBV4-3 | once | TRBD1
CASSLEGLTYEQYF | TRBJ2-7 | TRBV27 | . | .
CASSRRVGTPVYGYTF | TRBJ1-2 | TRBV4-1 | . | .
CASSRTSVAYNEQFF | TRBJ2-1 | TRBV2 | . | TRBD2
CASSLSGSPYNEQFF | TRBJ2-1 | TRBV7-9 | . | TRBD2
CASSYDRVDYGYTF | TRBJ1-2 | TRBV7-9 | . | TRBD1
CASGRDETGETQYF | TRBJ2-5 | TRBV25-1 | once | .
CASSLAVGTEAFF | TRBJ1-1 | TRBV7-9 | . | .
CASSLEGQGATYNSPLHF | TRBJ1-6 | TRBV7-9 | . | TRBD1
CASSQSAFNQPQHF | TRBJ1-5 | TRBV18 | . | .
CASSGDRSYEQYF | TRBJ2-7 | TRBV5-6 | . | TRBD1
CASSFPLPFYNEQFF | TRBJ2-1 | TRBV7-8 | . | .
CASSRGTAYTYEQYF | TRBJ2-7 | TRBV4-1 | . | TRBD1
CASSFRLRRLNTEAFF | TRBJ1-1 | TRBV7-9 | . | .
CASSQEGTGNTEAFF | TRBJ1-1 | TRBV4-1 | . | TRBD1
CASSLLAGGPLDEQYF | TRBJ2-7 | TRBV7-9 | . | TRBD2
CAPTGVTSGRHRRFF | TRBJ2-1 | TRBV10-3 | . | TRBD2
CASSLAERGNEQFF | TRBJ2-1 | TRBV7-9 | few | .
CATSSGSHEQYF | TRBJ2-7 | TRBV15 | . | .
CASSHPGQNTGELFF | TRBJ2-2 | TRBV4-1 | once | .
CSVEVSRGYGYTF | TRBJ1-2 | TRBV29-1 | . | .
CASSYRPNYGYTF | TRBJ1-2 | TRBV6-5 | . | .
CASSLWNLGDTQYF | TRBJ2-3 | TRBV13 | . | .
CASSDLPMSDRGNPLYGYTF | TRBJ1-2 | TRBV9 | . | TRBD1
CAWNSGTYEQYF | TRBJ2-7 | TRBV30 | . | TRBD2
CASSYGGGLTDTQYF | TRBJ2-3 | TRBV6-5 | . | .
CASSLGGTDYGYTF | TRBJ1-2 | TRBV5-4 | . | .